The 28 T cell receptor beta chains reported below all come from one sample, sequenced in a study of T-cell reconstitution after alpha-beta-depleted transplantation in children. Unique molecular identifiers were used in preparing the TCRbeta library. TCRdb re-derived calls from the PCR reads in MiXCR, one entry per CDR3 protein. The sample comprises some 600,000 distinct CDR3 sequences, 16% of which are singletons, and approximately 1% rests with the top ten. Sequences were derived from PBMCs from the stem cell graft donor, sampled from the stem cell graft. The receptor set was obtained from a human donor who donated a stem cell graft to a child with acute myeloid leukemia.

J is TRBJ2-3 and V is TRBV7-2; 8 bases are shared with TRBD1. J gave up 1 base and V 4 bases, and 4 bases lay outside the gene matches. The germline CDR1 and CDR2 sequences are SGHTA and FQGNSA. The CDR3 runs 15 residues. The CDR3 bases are TGTGCCAGCAGCTCGAGGGGACAGGGCACAGATACGCAGTATTTT. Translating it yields CASSSRGQGTDTQYF.

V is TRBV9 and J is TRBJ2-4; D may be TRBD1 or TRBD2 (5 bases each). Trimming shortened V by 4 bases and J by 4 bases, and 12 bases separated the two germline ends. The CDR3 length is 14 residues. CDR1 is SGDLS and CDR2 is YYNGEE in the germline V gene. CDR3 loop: CASSPRGEKNIQYF. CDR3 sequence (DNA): TGTGCCAGCAGCCCCCGGGGCGAGAAAAACATTCAGTACTTC.

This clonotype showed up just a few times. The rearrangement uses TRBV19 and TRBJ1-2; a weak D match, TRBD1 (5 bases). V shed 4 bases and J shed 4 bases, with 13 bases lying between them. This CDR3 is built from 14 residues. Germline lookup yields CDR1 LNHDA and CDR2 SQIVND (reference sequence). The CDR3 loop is CASSTRTGLYGYTF. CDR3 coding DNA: TGTGCCAGTAGTACCCGGACGGGGCTCTATGGCTACACCTTC. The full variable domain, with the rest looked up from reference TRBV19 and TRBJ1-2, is DGGITQSPKYLFRKEGQNVTLSCEQNLNHDAMYWYRQDPGQGLRLIYYSQIVNDFQKGDIAEGYSVSREKKESFPLTVTSAQKNPTAFYLCASSTRTGLYGYTFGSGTRLTVV.

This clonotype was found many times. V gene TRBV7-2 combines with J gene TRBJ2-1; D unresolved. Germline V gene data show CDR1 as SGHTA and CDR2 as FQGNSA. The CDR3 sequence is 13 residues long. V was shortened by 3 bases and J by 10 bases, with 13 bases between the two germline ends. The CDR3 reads CASSFMGMGEQFF. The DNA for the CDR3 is TGTGCCAGCAGCTTTATGGGGATGGGCGAGCAGTTCTTC.

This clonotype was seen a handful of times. The CDR3 nucleotides are TGTGCCAGCAGTTCGGGGGGGGGCCAGTACTTC. Translation: CASSSGGGQYF. The chain uses TRBV28 and TRBJ2-7, with 8 bases aligning to TRBD2. CDR1 and CDR2 (germline): MDHEN, SYDVKM. This CDR3 is 11 amino acids long. With 4 bases clipped from V and 10 bases from J, the junction kept 3 bases outside the gene matches.

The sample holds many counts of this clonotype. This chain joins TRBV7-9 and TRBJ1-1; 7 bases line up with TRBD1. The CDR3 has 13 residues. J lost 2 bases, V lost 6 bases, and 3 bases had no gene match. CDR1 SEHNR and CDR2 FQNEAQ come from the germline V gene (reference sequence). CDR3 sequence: CASSSGGNTEAFF. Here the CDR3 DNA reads TGTGCCAGCAGTTCAGGGGGTAACACTGAAGCTTTCTTT.

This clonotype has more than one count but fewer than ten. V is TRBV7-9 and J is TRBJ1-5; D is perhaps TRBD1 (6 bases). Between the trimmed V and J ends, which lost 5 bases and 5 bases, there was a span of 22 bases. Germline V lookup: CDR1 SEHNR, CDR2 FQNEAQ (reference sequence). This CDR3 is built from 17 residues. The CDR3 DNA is TGTGCCAGCAGCCTTGGACGGGGGCGAGGTTCGGATCAGCCCCAGCATTTT. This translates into CASSLGRGRGSDQPQHF.

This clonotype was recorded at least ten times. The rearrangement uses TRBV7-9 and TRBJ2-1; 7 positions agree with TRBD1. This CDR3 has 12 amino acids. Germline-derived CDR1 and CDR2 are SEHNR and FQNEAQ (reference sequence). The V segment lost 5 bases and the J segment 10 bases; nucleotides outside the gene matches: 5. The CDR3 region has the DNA TGTGCCAGCAGCCCACCACAGGGGGAGCAGTTCTTC. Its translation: CASSPPQGEQFF.

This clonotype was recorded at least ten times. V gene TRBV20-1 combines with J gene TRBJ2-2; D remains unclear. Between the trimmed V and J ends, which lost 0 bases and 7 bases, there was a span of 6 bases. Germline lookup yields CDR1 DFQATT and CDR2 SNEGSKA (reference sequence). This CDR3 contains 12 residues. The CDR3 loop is CSARDVSGELFF. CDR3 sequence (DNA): TGCAGTGCTAGAGATGTCAGCGGGGAGCTGTTTTTT.

The CDR3 DNA sequence: TGTGCCAGCAGTTACTCGGATCTAGCGGGGGGCATCAAGACCCAGTACTTC. Translating it yields CASSYSDLAGGIKTQYF. This chain uses TRBV6-2 or TRBV6-3 with TRBJ2-5; the match to TRBD2 covers 11 bases. The CDR3 runs 17 residues. Germline V gene data show CDR1 as MNHEY and CDR2 as SVGEGT. After removal of 0 bases from V and 6 bases from J, the junction contained 9 bases not matched to a gene.

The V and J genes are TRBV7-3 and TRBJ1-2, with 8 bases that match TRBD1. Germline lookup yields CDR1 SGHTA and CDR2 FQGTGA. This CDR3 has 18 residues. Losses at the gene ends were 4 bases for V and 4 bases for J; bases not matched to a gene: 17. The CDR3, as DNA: TGTGCCAGCAGCTCAAACCGGGACAGGACCCCCTTAGGCTATGGCTACACCTTC. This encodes CASSSNRDRTPLGYGYTF.

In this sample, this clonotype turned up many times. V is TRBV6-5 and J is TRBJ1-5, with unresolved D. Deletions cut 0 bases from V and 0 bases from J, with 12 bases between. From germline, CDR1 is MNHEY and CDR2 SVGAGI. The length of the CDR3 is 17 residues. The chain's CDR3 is CASSYSAAVYSNQPQHF. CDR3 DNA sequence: TGTGCCAGCAGTTACTCAGCAGCCGTTTATAGCAATCAGCCCCAGCATTTT.

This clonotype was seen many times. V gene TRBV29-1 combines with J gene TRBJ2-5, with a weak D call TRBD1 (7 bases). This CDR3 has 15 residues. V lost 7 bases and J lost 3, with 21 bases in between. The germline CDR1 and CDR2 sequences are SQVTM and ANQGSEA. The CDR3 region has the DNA TGCAGCGCCACCCCCCGGGGGACAGAAAAAGAGACCCAGTACTTC. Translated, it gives CSATPRGTEKETQYF.

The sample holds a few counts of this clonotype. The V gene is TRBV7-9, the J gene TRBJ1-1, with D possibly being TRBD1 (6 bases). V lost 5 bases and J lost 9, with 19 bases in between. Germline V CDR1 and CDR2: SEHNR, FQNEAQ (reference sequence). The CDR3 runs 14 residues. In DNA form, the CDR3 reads TGTGCCAGCAGCGTTGCCACGGGGGCGGATAAAGCTTTCTTT. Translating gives CASSVATGADKAFF.

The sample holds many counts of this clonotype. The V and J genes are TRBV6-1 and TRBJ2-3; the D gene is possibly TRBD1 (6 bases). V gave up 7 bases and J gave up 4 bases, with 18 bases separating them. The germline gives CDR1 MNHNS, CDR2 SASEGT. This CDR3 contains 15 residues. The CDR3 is CASTTRGTPADTQYF. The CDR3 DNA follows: TGTGCCAGCACAACGAGGGGGACACCCGCAGATACGCAGTATTTT.

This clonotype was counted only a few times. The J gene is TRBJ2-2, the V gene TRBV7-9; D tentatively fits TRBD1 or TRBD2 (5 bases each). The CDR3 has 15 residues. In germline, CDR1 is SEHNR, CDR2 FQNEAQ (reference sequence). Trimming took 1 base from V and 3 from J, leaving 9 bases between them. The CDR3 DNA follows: TGTGCCAGCAGCTTAGGGGACCTCGACACCGGGGAGCTGTTTTTT. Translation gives CASSLGDLDTGELFF. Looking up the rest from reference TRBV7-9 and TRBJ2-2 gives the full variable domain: DTGVSQNPRHKITKRGQNVTFRCDPISEHNRLYWYRQTLGQGPEFLTYFQNEAQLEKSRLLSDRFSAERPKGSFSTLEIQRTEQGDSAMYLCASSLGDLDTGELFFGEGSRLTVL.

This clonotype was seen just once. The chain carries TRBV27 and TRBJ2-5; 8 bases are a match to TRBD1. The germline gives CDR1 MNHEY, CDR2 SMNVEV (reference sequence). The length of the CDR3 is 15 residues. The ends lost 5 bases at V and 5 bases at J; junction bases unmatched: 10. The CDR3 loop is CASSGGQENFETQYF. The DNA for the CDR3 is TGTGCCAGCAGTGGGGGACAGGAGAACTTTGAGACCCAGTACTTC.

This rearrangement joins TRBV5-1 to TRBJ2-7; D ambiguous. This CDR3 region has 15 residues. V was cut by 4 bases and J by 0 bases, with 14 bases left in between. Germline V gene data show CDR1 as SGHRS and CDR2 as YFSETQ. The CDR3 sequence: CASSTGSSLSYEQYF. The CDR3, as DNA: TGCGCCAGCAGCACCGGCAGTTCCCTCTCCTACGAGCAGTACTTC.

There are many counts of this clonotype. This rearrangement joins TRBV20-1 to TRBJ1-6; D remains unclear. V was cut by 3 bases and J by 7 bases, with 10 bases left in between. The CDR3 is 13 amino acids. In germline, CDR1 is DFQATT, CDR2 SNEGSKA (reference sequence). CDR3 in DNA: TGCAGTGCTAGGGCCCAGCTAAATTCACCCCTCCACTTT. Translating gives CSARAQLNSPLHF.

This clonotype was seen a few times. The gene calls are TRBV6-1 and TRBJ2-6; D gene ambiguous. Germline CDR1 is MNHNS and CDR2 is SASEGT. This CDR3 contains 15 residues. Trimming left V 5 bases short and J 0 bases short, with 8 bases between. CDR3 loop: CASSRQDSGANVLTF. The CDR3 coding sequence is TGTGCCAGCAGTCGGCAAGACTCTGGGGCCAACGTCCTGACTTTC.

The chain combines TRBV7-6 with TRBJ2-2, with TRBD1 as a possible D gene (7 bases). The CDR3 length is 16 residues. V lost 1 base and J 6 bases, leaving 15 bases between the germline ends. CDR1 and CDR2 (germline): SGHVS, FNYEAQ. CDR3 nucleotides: TGTGCCAGCAGCTTAGTAGGAGGGGGCGTATCCGGGGAGCTGTTTTTT. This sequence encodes CASSLVGGGVSGELFF. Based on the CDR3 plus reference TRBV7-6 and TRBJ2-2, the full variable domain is GAGVSQSPRYKVTKRGQDVALRCDPISGHVSLYWYRQALGQGPEFLTYFNYEAQQDKSGLPNDRFSAERPEGSISTLTIQRTEQRDSAMYRCASSLVGGGVSGELFFGEGSRLTVL.

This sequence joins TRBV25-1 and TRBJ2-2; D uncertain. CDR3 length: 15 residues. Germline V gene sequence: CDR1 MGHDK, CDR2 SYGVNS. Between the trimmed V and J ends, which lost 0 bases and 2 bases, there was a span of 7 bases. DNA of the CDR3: TGTGCCAGCAGTGAATACACCTATAACACCGGGGAGCTGTTTTTT. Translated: CASSEYTYNTGELFF.

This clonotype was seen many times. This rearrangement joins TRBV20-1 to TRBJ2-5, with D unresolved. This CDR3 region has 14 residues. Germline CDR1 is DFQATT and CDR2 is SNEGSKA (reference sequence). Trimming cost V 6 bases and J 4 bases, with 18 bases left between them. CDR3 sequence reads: CSAEYGPWGETQYF. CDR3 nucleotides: TGCAGTGCCGAGTACGGGCCTTGGGGAGAGACCCAGTACTTC.

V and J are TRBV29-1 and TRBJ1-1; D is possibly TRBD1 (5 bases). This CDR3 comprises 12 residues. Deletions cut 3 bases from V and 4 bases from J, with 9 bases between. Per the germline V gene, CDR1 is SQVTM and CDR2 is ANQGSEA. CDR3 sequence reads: CSVEARATEAFF. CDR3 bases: TGCAGCGTTGAGGCCAGGGCCACTGAAGCTTTCTTT.

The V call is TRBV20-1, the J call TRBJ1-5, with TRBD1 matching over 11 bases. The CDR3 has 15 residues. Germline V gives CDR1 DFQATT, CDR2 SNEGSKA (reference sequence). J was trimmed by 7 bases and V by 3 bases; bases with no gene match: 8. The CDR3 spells CSASLGQGAPQPQHF. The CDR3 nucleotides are TGCAGTGCTAGCCTAGGACAGGGGGCGCCCCAGCCCCAGCATTTT.

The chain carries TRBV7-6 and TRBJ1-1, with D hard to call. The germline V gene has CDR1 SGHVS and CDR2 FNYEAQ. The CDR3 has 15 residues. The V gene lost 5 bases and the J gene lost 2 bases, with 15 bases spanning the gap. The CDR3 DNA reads TGTGCCAGCAGCATCAGTGAAGGATTAAACACTGAAGCTTTCTTT. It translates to CASSISEGLNTEAFF.

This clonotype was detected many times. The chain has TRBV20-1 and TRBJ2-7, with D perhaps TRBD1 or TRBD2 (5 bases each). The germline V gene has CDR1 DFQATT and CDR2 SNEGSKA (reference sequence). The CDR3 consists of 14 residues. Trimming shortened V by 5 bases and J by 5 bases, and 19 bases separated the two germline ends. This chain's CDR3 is CSAARVGERNEQYF. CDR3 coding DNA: TGCAGTGCTGCCCGGGTGGGGGAGAGGAACGAGCAGTACTTC.

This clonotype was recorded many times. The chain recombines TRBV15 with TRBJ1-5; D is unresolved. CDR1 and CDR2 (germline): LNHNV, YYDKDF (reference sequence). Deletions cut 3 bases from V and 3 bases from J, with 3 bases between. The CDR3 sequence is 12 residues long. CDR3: CATSRVNQPQHF. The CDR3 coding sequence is TGTGCCACCAGCAGGGTCAATCAGCCCCAGCATTTT.